These T cell receptor beta chains were read from a single sample in a study of T-cell memory formation after mild COVID-19. TCRdb processed the 5' RACE reads anew with MiXCR; each CDR3 protein has one entry. Among 250,000 to 300,000 distinct CDR3 sequences, roughly 16% were seen once, and the ten largest hold roughly 23%. Sequencing used PBMCs or a T cell subset sorted from them (not recorded which). These receptors came from a man aged 18 to 29 who had mild COVID-19 (a few samples of this study predate the infection). Cell type and time point are not known. The CDR3 runs from the conserved cysteine through the conserved F or W. D genes are given only for firm matches. The size of a clone is reported for some rows only, either as once, few or many, or as a class for expanded clones.

few NA TRBJ2-7 TRBV29-1 CSVEMGEMDYEQYF TGCAGCGTTGAAATGGGGGAAATGGACTACGAGCAGTACTTC
NA NA TRBJ1-5 TRBV7-2 CASSLGPESNQPQHF TGTGCCAGCAGCTTGGGCCCAGAGAGCAATCAGCCCCAGCATTTT
many NA TRBJ1-5 TRBV20-1 CSARGHGNQPQHF TGCAGTGCTAGGGGGCACGGCAATCAGCCCCAGCATTTT
NA TRBD2 TRBJ2-3 TRBV3-1 CASSQVLAGLRDTQYF TGTGCCAGCAGCCAAGTCCTAGCGGGGTTAAGAGATACGCAGTATTTT
NA NA TRBJ2-2 TRBV4-3 CASSQDSPAGTTGELFF TGCGCCAGCAGCCAAGACAGCCCAGCAGGGACCACCGGGGAGCTGTTTTTT
NA NA TRBJ2-1 TRBV7-3 CASSLTGQAGQFF TGTGCCAGCAGCTTAACAGGGCAGGCTGGCCAGTTCTTC
NA NA TRBJ1-1 TRBV5-6 CASTNRVNTEAFF TGTGCCAGCACCAACAGGGTGAACACTGAAGCTTTCTTT
NA NA TRBJ1-2 TRBV29-1 CSVEDHLLRGYTF TGCAGCGTTGAAGATCATCTGCTACGTGGCTACACCTTC
few TRBD1 TRBJ1-4 TRBV5-1 CASSKRQGGGELFF TGCGCCAGCAGCAAGCGACAGGGGGGAGGCGAACTGTTTTTT
NA NA TRBJ1-4 TRBV4-1 CASSQDRREPTRKKLFF TGCGCCAGCAGCCAAGACCGGAGGGAACCGACTAGGAAAAAACTGTTTTTT
NA NA TRBJ2-2 TRBV25-1 CASDLTGELFF TGTGCCAGCGATCTCACCGGGGAGCTGTTTTTT
few TRBD2 TRBJ2-2 TRBV4-3 CASRTGTRDAGELFF TGCGCCAGCAGGACCGGGACTAGAGACGCCGGGGAGCTGTTTTTT
few NA TRBJ2-1 TRBV10-3 CAISDLGLGLDNEQFF TGTGCCATCAGTGATTTGGGCCTGGGACTCGACAATGAGCAGTTCTTC
few NA TRBJ2-1 TRBV24-1 CATSDSSSSNEQFF TGTGCCACCAGTGATTCGAGTTCTAGCAATGAGCAGTTCTTC
many NA TRBJ2-1 TRBV5-1 CASSGGYNEQFF TGCGCCAGCAGCGGAGGCTACAATGAGCAGTTCTTC
NA NA TRBJ1-5 TRBV12-3/TRBV12-4 CASSFGRRRNQPQHF TGTGCCAGCAGTTTTGGTCGGCGGCGCAATCAGCCCCAGCATTTT
many TRBD1 TRBJ2-5 TRBV7-9 CASTPGQGFVRRETQYF TGTGCCAGCACACCGGGACAGGGCTTTGTTCGGCGGGAGACCCAGTACTTC
NA NA TRBJ2-3 TRBV27 CASSPRGIGTDTQYF TGTGCCAGCAGTCCCCGGGGCATCGGCACAGATACGCAGTATTTT
NA TRBD2 TRBJ2-7 TRBV18 CASSWTSVGLIEQYF TGTGCCAGCTCTTGGACTAGCGTGGGGTTGATCGAGCAGTACTTC
few NA TRBJ2-3 TRBV27 CASSFLANTDTQYF TGTGCCAGCAGTTTCCTAGCGAACACAGATACGCAGTATTTT
NA NA TRBJ2-2 TRBV3-1 CASSQDAWPGAGELFF TGTGCCAGCAGCCAAGATGCGTGGCCCGGGGCCGGGGAGCTGTTTTTT
few TRBD1 TRBJ2-2 TRBV5-8 CASSHRGRWTGKLFF TGTGCCAGCAGTCACAGGGGTAGATGGACCGGGAAGCTGTTTTTT
NA NA TRBJ1-3 TRBV7-2 CASSLSVENTIYF TGTGCCAGCAGCTTGAGCGTAGAAAACACCATATATTTT
many NA TRBJ2-1 TRBV7-3 CASSQGGSYNEQFF TGTGCCAGCAGCCAGGGCGGCTCCTACAATGAGCAGTTCTTC
NA TRBD1 TRBJ1-5 TRBV7-8 CASSSGRGTGNQPQHF TGTGCCAGCAGCTCGGGCCGAGGGACAGGCAATCAGCCCCAGCATTTT
few NA TRBJ2-1 TRBV27 CASSLGHGIIDEQFF TGTGCCAGCAGTTTAGGGCATGGGATTATCGATGAGCAGTTCTTC
few NA TRBJ2-7 TRBV6-5 CASSDGTEAYEQYF TGTGCCAGCAGTGACGGGACGGAAGCCTACGAGCAGTACTTC
NA TRBD1 TRBJ2-7 TRBV5-1 CASSPRTGEYEQYF TGCGCCAGCAGCCCTAGGACAGGAGAATACGAGCAGTACTTC
NA NA TRBJ2-2 TRBV12-3/TRBV12-4 CASSLDWGTTITGELFF TGTGCCAGCAGTTTAGATTGGGGCACTACAATCACCGGGGAGCTGTTTTTT
NA NA TRBJ1-4 TRBV7-2 CASRPRSTGTGKLFF TGTGCCAGCAGACCTAGATCTACAGGGACGGGAAAACTGTTTTTT
few NA TRBJ2-1 TRBV6-2/TRBV6-3 CASSYSSRVEQFF TGTGCCAGCAGTTACTCCTCCCGGGTTGAGCAGTTCTTC
NA NA TRBJ2-7 TRBV4-2 CASSQLWAGFYEQYF TGTGCCAGCAGCCAACTCTGGGCGGGGTTCTACGAGCAGTACTTC
few NA TRBJ2-5 TRBV29-1 CSVALSGETQYF TGCAGCGTTGCCCTCTCGGGAGAGACCCAGTACTTC
few NA TRBJ2-1 TRBV9 CASSVAGQAYNEQFF TGTGCCAGCAGCGTAGCGGGGCAGGCCTACAATGAGCAGTTCTTC
NA TRBD1 TRBJ1-1 TRBV5-1 CASSKGQGFNTEAFF TGCGCCAGCAGCAAGGGACAGGGATTCAACACTGAAGCTTTCTTT
NA TRBD1 TRBJ1-5 TRBV20-1 CSAGQGPSQHF TGCAGTGCTGGACAGGGCCCATCCCAGCATTTT
few NA TRBJ2-3 TRBV5-1 CASSLSLSTDTQYF TGCGCCAGCAGCTTGTCCCTTTCCACAGATACGCAGTATTTT
NA TRBD1 TRBJ1-6 TRBV7-2 CASSLNRGGSPLHF TGTGCCAGCAGCTTAAACAGGGGAGGTTCACCCCTCCACTTT
few NA TRBJ2-3 TRBV7-9 CASSLLDSTDTQYF TGTGCCAGCAGCTTACTCGATAGCACAGATACGCAGTATTTT
NA TRBD1 TRBJ2-7 TRBV12-3/TRBV12-4 CASSTRSLQGSRKEQYF TGTGCCAGCAGTACCCGGTCGCTACAGGGGAGTAGGAAGGAGCAGTACTTC
many NA TRBJ2-2 TRBV5-1 CASSSQGRNTGELFF TGCGCCAGCAGCTCACAGGGAAGGAACACCGGGGAGCTGTTTTTT
NA NA TRBJ2-1 TRBV5-6 CATASLNEQFF TGTGCCACCGCAAGCCTGAATGAGCAGTTCTTC
NA TRBD1 TRBJ1-1 TRBV6-2/TRBV6-3 CASSTSGGGNTEAFF TGTGCCAGCAGTACCTCAGGGGGGGGGAACACTGAAGCTTTCTTT
few NA TRBJ2-2 TRBV7-8 CASSPQFGTGELFF TGTGCCAGCAGCCCCCAATTTGGTACCGGGGAGCTGTTTTTT
few NA TRBJ1-6 TRBV29-1 CSVAEGTNSPLHF TGCAGCGTTGCTGAAGGGACTAATTCACCCCTCCACTTT
few NA TRBJ2-7 TRBV12-3/TRBV12-4 CASSNRDGSYEQYF TGTGCCAGCAGCAACCGGGACGGTTCCTACGAGCAGTACTTC
NA NA TRBJ2-5 TRBV9 CASSAGGRGMSSLQETQYF TGTGCCAGCAGCGCCGGCGGCAGGGGTATGTCATCCCTCCAAGAGACCCAGTACTTC
NA NA TRBJ1-5 TRBV18 CASSPGGERPQHF TGTGCCAGCTCACCAGGGGGGGAGCGGCCCCAGCATTTT
once NA TRBJ2-3 TRBV5-1 CASSRDAEDTQYF TGCGCCAGCAGCCGGGATGCGGAGGATACGCAGTATTTT
NA TRBD1 TRBJ2-7 TRBV5-1 CASSPQGVLYEQYF TGCGCCAGCAGCCCACAGGGGGTCCTCTACGAGCAGTACTTC
NA NA TRBJ2-7 TRBV6-1 CASRGGYHYEQYF TGTGCCAGCAGGGGCGGATACCACTACGAGCAGTACTTC
NA NA TRBJ1-5 TRBV4-3 CASSQDIGGAGQPQHF TGCGCCAGCAGCCAAGATATCGGGGGGGCGGGTCAGCCCCAGCATTTT
NA TRBD2 TRBJ2-5 TRBV6-2/TRBV6-3 CASRLAGSLPAQYF TGTGCCAGCAGACTAGCGGGGTCCCTTCCGGCCCAGTACTTC